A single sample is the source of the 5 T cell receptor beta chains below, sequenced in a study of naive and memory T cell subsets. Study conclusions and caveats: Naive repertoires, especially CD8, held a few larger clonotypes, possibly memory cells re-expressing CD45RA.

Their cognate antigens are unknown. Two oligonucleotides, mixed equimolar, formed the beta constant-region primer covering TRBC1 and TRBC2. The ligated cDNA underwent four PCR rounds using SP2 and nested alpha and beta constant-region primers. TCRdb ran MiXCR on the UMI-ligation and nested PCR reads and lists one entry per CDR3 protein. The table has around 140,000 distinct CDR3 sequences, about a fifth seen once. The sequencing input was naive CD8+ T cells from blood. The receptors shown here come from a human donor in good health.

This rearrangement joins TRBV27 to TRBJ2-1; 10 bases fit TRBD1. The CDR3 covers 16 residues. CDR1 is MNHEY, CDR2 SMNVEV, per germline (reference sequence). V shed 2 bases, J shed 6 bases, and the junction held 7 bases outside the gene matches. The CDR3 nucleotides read TGTGCCAGCAGTTTACCCGGGACAGGGGACTTCAATGAGCAGTTCTTC. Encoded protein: CASSLPGTGDFNEQFF.

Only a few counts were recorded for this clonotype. This CDR3 is CASSVGQRPYEQYF. In DNA form, the CDR3 reads TGTGCCAGCAGCGTAGGACAGCGCCCCTACGAGCAGTACTTC. The chain uses TRBV9 and TRBJ2-7, with TRBD1 as a possible D gene (5 bases). Germline lookup yields CDR1 SGDLS and CDR2 YYNGEE. The CDR3 runs to 14 residues. V shed 0 bases and J shed 2 bases, with 9 bases lying between them.

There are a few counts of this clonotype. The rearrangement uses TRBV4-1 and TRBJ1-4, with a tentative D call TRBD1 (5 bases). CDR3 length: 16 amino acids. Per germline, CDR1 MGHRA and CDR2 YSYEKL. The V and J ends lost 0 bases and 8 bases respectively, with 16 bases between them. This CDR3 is CASSQESPGPGEKLFF. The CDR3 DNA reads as TGCGCCAGCAGCCAAGAGTCTCCGGGACCAGGAGAAAAACTGTTTTTT.

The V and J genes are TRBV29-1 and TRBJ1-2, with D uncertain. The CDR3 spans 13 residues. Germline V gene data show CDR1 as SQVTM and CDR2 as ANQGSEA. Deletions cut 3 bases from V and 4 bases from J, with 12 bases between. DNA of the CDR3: TGCAGCGTTGACCGTACACCAGCCTATGGCTACACCTTC. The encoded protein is CSVDRTPAYGYTF. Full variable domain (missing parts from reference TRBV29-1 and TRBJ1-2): SAVISQKPSRDICQRGTSLTIQCQVDSQVTMMFWYRQQPGQSLTLIATANQGSEATYESGFVIDKFPISRPNLTFSTLTVSNMSPEDSSIYLCSVDRTPAYGYTFGSGTRLTVV.

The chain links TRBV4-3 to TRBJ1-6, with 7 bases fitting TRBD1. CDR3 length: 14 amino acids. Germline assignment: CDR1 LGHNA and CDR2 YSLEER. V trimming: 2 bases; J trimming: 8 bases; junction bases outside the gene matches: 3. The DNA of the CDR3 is TGCGCCAGCAGCCAAAGGGACAGCCATTCACCCCTCCACTTT. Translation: CASSQRDSHSPLHF.